This TCR beta chain was found in a study of shared clonotypes between healthy human individuals. Study-level findings and limits: The study drew on few donors, limiting represented genetic and exposure-history diversity. Rarefaction revealed incomplete sorted-subset sequencing despite large depth.

A remark on this clone: What it binds is unknown.

Germline CDR1 is SGHVS and CDR2 is FQNEAQ. V shed 5 bases and J shed 0 bases, with 13 bases lying between them. The length of the CDR3 is 15 residues. In the source study's methods: ImmunoSEQ only sent back junction sequences with no quality scores, so filtering was done differently. The protocol was immunoSEQ multiplex PCR, while the TCRdb copy is restricted to in-frame clones and leaves out a portion. The V and J calls and clone size come from that table; D and trimming were worked out from the DNA. The repertoire holds some 240,000 clones, with 65% as singletons. The chain recombines TRBV7-8 with TRBJ1-1; D remains unclear. The sample was memory CD4+ T cells sorted from blood. As for subset: CD45RA-negative fraction. This receptor was identified in a man aged 25 to 40 in good health. The CDR3 region has the DNA TGTGCCAGCAGCCCGACGGACGCAATGAACACTGAAGCTTTCTTT. It codes for CASSPTDAMNTEAFF.